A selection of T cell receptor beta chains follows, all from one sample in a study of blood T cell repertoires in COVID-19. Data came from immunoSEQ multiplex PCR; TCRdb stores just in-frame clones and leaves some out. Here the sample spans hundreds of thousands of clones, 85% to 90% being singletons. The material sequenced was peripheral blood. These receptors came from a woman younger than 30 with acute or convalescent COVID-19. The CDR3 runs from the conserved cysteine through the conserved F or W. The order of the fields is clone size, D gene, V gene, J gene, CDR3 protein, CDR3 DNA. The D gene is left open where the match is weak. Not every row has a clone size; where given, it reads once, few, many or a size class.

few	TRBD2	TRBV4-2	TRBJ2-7	CASSQEWTSESYEQYF	TGTGCCAGCAGCCAAGAGTGGACTAGCGAATCCTACGAGCAGTACTTC
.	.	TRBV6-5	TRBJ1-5	CASKPGVSNQPQHF	TGTGCCAGCAAACCGGGGGTTAGCAATCAGCCCCAGCATTTT
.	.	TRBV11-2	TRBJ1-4	CASSSGTFTATNEKLFF	TGTGCCAGCAGCTCCGGGACTTTTACTGCAACTAATGAAAAACTGTTTTTT
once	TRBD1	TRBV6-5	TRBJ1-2	CASGQAKNYGYTF	TGTGCCAGCGGACAGGCCAAGAACTATGGCTACACCTTC
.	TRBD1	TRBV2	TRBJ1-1	CASSEEGAMNTEAFF	TGTGCCAGCAGTGAAGAGGGGGCGATGAACACTGAAGCTTTCTTT
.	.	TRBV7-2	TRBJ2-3	CASSRSQRSTDTQYF	TGTGCCAGCAGCCGCAGTCAGCGGAGCACAGATACGCAGTATTTT
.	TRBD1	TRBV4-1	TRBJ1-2	CASSQGWTGGYGYTF	TGCGCCAGCAGCCAAGGGTGGACAGGGGGCTATGGCTACACCTTC
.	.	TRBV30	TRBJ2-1	CAWSDSAHNEQFF	TGTGCCTGGAGTGATAGCGCCCACAATGAGCAGTTCTTC
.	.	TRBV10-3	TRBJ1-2	CAISDPDSKTNYGYTF	TGTGCCATCAGTGACCCGGACTCTAAAACTAACTATGGCTACACCTTC
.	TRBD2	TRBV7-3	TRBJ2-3	CASSLTLADTDTQYF	TGTGCCAGCAGCTTAACTCTAGCGGACACAGATACGCAGTATTTT
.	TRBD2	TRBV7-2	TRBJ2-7	CASSLKGGTSSFEQYF	TGTGCCAGCAGCTTAAAAGGCGGGACTAGCTCTTTCGAGCAGTACTTC
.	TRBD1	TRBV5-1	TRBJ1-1	CASSRTGGEQMNTEAFF	TGCGCCAGCAGCCGGACAGGGGGCGAACAGATGAACACTGAAGCTTTCTTT
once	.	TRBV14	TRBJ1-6	CASSGGNSPLHF	TGTGCCAGCAGCGGAGGAAATTCACCCCTCCACTTT
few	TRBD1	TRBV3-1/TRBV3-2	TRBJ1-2	CASSQAGTGGDSGYGYTF	TGTGCCAGCAGCCAAGCCGGGACAGGGGGCGATTCGGGCTATGGCTACACCTTC
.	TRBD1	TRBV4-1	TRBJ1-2	CASSQPTGQAGGDRHHNYGYTF	TGCGCCAGCAGCCAACCTACCGGACAGGCGGGTGGGGATCGGCATCATAACTATGGCTACACCTTC
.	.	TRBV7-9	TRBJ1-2	CASSTGGYGYTF	TGTGCCAGCAGCACCGGGGGGTACGGCTACACCTTC
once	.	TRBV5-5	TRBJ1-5	CASSLGAGLNQPQHF	TGTGCCAGCAGCTTGGGGGCCGGCCTCAATCAGCCCCAGCATTTT
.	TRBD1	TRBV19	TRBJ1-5	CASSIRTGGGYSNQPQHF	TGTGCTAGTAGTATCAGGACAGGAGGTGGATATAGCAATCAGCCCCAGCATTTT
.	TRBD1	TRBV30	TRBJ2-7	CAWSVLVGQRLPYEQYF	TGTGCCTGGAGTGTTCTTGTGGGACAGAGATTACCCTACGAGCAGTACTTC
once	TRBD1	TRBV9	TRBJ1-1	CASSVIDRVENTEAFF	TGTGCCAGCAGCGTAATCGACAGGGTCGAGAACACTGAAGCTTTCTTT
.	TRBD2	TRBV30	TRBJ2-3	CAWSAGGGTDTQYF	TGTGCCTGGTCGGCGGGGGGGGGTACAGATACGCAGTATTTT
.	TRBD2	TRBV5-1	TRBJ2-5	CASGLVGETQYF	TGCGCCAGCGGACTAGTGGGAGAGACCCAGTACTTC
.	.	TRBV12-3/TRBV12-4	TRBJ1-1	CASSFGTEAFF	TGTGCCAGCAGTTTCGGTACTGAAGCTTTCTTT
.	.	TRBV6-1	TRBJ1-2	CASSEGEAPGYGYTF	TGTGCCAGCAGTGAAGGAGAGGCTCCGGGGTATGGCTACACCTTC
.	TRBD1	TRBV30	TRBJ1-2	CAWTRDSNYGYTF	TGTGCCTGGACCCGGGACAGTAACTATGGCTACACCTTC
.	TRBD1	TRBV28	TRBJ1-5	CASSIPGTGGNQPQHF	TGTGCCAGCAGTATACCCGGGACAGGCGGCAATCAGCCCCAGCATTTT
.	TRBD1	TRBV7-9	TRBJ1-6	CASSDQGAGSPLHF	TGTGCCAGCAGCGACCAGGGGGCAGGTTCACCCCTCCACTTT
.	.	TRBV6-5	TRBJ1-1	CASSRTGGEAFF	TGTGCCAGCAGTCGTACGGGGGGCGAAGCTTTCTTT
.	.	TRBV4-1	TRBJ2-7	CASSQEGGAYEQYF	TGCGCCAGCAGCCAAGAGGGCGGGGCGTACGAGCAGTACTTC
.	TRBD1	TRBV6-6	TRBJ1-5	CASSRDSNNQPQHF	TGTGCCAGCAGTCGGGACAGCAACAATCAGCCCCAGCATTTT
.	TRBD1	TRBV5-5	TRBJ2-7	CASRPGTVGFYEQYF	TGTGCCAGCAGGCCCGGGACAGTTGGTTTCTACGAGCAGTACTTC
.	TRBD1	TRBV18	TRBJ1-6	CASSPGQGNSPLHF	TGTGCCAGCTCCCCCGGACAGGGAAACTCACCCCTCCACTTT
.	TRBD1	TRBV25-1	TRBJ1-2	CASSERGTGIGYTF	TGTGCCAGCAGTGAAAGGGGGACAGGGATTGGCTACACCTTC
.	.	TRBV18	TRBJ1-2	CASSGANYGYTF	TGTGCCAGCTCAGGAGCTAACTATGGCTACACCTTC
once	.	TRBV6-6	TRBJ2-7	CASSYSTDSYEQYF	TGTGCCAGCAGTTACTCTACGGACTCGTACGAGCAGTACTTC
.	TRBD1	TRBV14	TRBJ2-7	CASSLGQGSSYEQYF	TGTGCCAGCAGCCTTGGACAGGGGAGCTCCTACGAGCAGTACTTC
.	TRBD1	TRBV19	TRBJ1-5	CASSMTGDQPQHF	TGTGCCAGTAGTATGACAGGGGACCAGCCCCAGCATTTT
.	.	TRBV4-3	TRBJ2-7	CASSQDTGIGGYEQYF	TGCGCCAGCAGCCAAGATACGGGGATTGGTGGCTACGAGCAGTACTTC
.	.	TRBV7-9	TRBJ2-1	CASSLEGDYGGANNEQFF	TGTGCCAGCAGCTTAGAAGGGGATTACGGCGGGGCCAACAATGAGCAGTTCTTC
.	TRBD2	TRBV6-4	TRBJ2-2	CASSDMTSGGRTGELFF	TGTGCCAGCAGTGACATGACTAGCGGGGGGAGGACCGGGGAGCTGTTTTTT
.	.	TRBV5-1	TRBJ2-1	CASSFRVQGGGYNEQFF	TGCGCCAGCAGCTTTCGTGTACAGGGAGGGGGGTACAATGAGCAGTTCTTC
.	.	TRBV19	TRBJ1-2	CASSPRDNPNYGYTF	TGTGCCAGTAGTCCTAGGGACAACCCTAACTATGGCTACACCTTC
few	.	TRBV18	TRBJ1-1	CASSPRRGRDTEAFF	TGTGCCAGCTCACCACGGCGGGGGAGGGACACTGAAGCTTTCTTT
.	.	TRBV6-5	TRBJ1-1	CASSYSIGESNTEAFF	TGTGCCAGCAGTTACTCGATCGGGGAATCGAACACTGAAGCTTTCTTT